These 14 T cell receptor beta chains came from one sample sequenced in a study of shared clonotypes between healthy human individuals. TCRdb keeps only in-frame clones here, not all; method: immunoSEQ multiplex PCR. The table includes 1.5 million to 1.9 million clones, approximately 98% detected once. Sequenced sample: naive CD4+ T cells sorted from blood. The subset here: CD45RA+ positively selected. The receptor set was obtained from a young man in good health.

Comments on this clone: Other nucleotide sequences from this sample produce the same CDR3. The J gene is TRBJ1-4, the V gene TRBV5-5; D unclear. This CDR3 is 15 amino acids long. From germline, CDR1 is SGHKS and CDR2 YYEKEE (reference sequence). Trimming stripped 5 bases from V and 0 bases from J, with 11 bases between. CDR3 nucleotide sequence: TGTGCCAGCAGTCTAGGGAAGGCAACTAATGAAAAACTGTTTTTT. The encoded protein is CASSLGKATNEKLFF.

The rearrangement joins TRBV13 to TRBJ2-7; D perhaps matches TRBD1 (6 bases). V lost 5 bases to trimming and J lost 6 bases, with 17 bases between them. This CDR3 contains 14 residues. From germline, CDR1 is PRHDT and CDR2 FYEKMQ (reference sequence). The CDR3 bases are TGTGCCAGCAGCCGAATTGGGGAACAGGGCGAGCAGTACTTC. Protein sequence: CASSRIGEQGEQYF.

This rearrangement joins TRBV29-1 to TRBJ1-1; TRBD1 agrees at 10 bases. V shed 6 bases, J shed 3 bases, and the junction held 10 bases outside the gene matches. This CDR3 region has 15 residues. Per germline, CDR1 SQVTM and CDR2 ANQGSEA. CDR3 DNA sequence: TGCAGCGTCGGTGGCACCGGGACAGGGGACACTGAAGCTTTCTTT. It is translated as CSVGGTGTGDTEAFF. Complete variable domain (other parts from reference TRBV29-1 and TRBJ1-1): SAVISQKPSRDICQRGTSLTIQCQVDSQVTMMFWYRQQPGQSLTLIATANQGSEATYESGFVIDKFPISRPNLTFSTLTVSNMSPEDSSIYLCSVGGTGTGDTEAFFGQGTRLTVV.

The V gene is TRBV27, the J gene TRBJ2-3; D call uncertain. Trimming stripped 3 bases from V and 3 bases from J, with 13 bases between. This CDR3 contains 15 residues. The germline gives CDR1 MNHEY, CDR2 SMNVEV (reference sequence). This chain's CDR3 is CASSFVRVSTDTQYF. CDR3 sequence (DNA): TGTGCCAGCAGTTTCGTACGGGTTTCGACAGATACGCAGTATTTT.

V usage is TRBV11-2 and J usage is TRBJ2-3; D remains unclear. V lost 3 bases, J lost 1 base, and 8 bases lay in between. The germline V gene encodes CDR1 SGHAT and CDR2 FQNNGV. The CDR3 totals 14 residues. CDR3 in DNA: TGTGCCAGCAGCTTCCATGCCGGCACAGATACGCAGTATTTT. Residues: CASSFHAGTDTQYF.

This clone occurred once. CDR3 coding DNA: TGCGCCAGCAGCGTACCGGGACTAGCGGCTTACGAGCAGTACTTC. This sequence encodes CASSVPGLAAYEQYF. The V gene is TRBV4-1, the J gene TRBJ2-7, with 11 bases aligning to TRBD2. Germline V gene lookup returns CDR1 MGHRA and CDR2 YSYEKL. This CDR3 comprises 15 residues. The ends lost 5 bases at V and 4 bases at J; junction bases unmatched: 7.

The rearrangement joins TRBV30 to TRBJ1-1, with 9 bases identical to TRBD1. The germline V gene encodes CDR1 GTSNPN and CDR2 SVGIG (reference sequence). The V and J ends lost 8 bases and 1 base, in that order; junction bases with no gene match: 2. The CDR3 covers 12 residues. The chain's CDR3 is CAQDRGNTEAFF. The CDR3 bases are TGTGCCCAGGACAGGGGGAACACTGAAGCTTTCTTT.

J is TRBJ2-7 and V is TRBV4-1; perhaps TRBD2 as D (5 bases). CDR1 is MGHRA, CDR2 YSYEKL, per germline. CDR3 length: 14 amino acids. Trimming took off 1 base at V and 2 bases at J, with 9 bases between the two ends. The CDR3 DNA is TGCGCCAGCAGCCAAGTTAGGGAGCCCTACGAGCAGTACTTC. This gives the protein CASSQVREPYEQYF.

The chain employs TRBV7-6 and TRBJ2-4; 7 bases line up with TRBD2. The V and J ends lost 8 bases and 7 bases, in that order; junction bases with no gene match: 11. This CDR3 spans 14 amino acids. Germline CDR1 SGHVS, CDR2 FNYEAQ. The CDR3 nucleotides read TGTGCCAGCTCCCTGGGGGGGGTATCGAACATTCAGTACTTC. Residues: CASSLGGVSNIQYF.

This chain links TRBV25-1 with TRBJ2-1, with unresolved D. CDR1 and CDR2 (germline): MGHDK, SYGVNS. The CDR3 is 13 residues long. V lost 4 bases and J 4 bases, leaving 8 bases between the germline ends. The CDR3, as DNA: TGTGCCAGCAGTGGGTTAGGGTACAATGAGCAGTTCTTC. It specifies CASSGLGYNEQFF. Drawing the rest from reference TRBV25-1 and TRBJ2-1, the complete variable domain is EADIYQTPRYLVIGTGKKITLECSQTMGHDKMYWYQQDPGMELHLIHYSYGVNSTEKGDLSSESTVSRIRTEHFPLTLESARPSHTSQYLCASSGLGYNEQFFGPGTRLTVL.

The chain is built from TRBV11-2 and TRBJ2-1, with 9 positions matching TRBD1. CDR1 and CDR2 from the germline V gene are SGHAT and FQNNGV. CDR3 length: 16 residues. J lost 4 bases, V lost 5 bases, and 9 bases had no gene match. This chain's CDR3 is CASSPYGQGTYNEQFF. The CDR3 DNA follows: TGTGCCAGCAGCCCCTATGGACAGGGGACATACAATGAGCAGTTCTTC.

The chain couples TRBV7-2 to TRBJ2-7, with a possible D match to TRBD2 (5 bases). In germline, CDR1 is SGHTA, CDR2 FQGNSA. The CDR3 runs 13 residues. V was cut by 0 bases and J by 6 bases, with 9 bases left in between. This CDR3 is CASSLAGAAEQYF. CDR3 sequence (DNA): TGTGCCAGCAGCTTAGCGGGAGCGGCCGAGCAGTACTTC.

This rearrangement joins TRBV2 to TRBJ2-6; D may correspond to TRBD1 or TRBD2 (6 bases each). V lost 10 bases, J lost 0 bases, and 16 bases lay in between. The CDR3 is 16 amino acids. Germline values: CDR1 SNHLY, CDR2 FYNNEI. DNA for the CDR3: TGTGCCACCGCTGGCCGGGGGCCCTCTGGGGCCAACGTCCTGACTTTC. This gives the protein CATAGRGPSGANVLTF. The entire variable domain, with the rest obtained from reference TRBV2 and TRBJ2-6, is as follows: EPEVTQTPSHQVTQMGQEVILRCVPISNHLYFYWYRQILGQKVEFLVSFYNNEISEKSEIFDDQFSVERPDGSNFTLKIRSTKLEDSAMYFCATAGRGPSGANVLTFGAGSRLTVL.

The CDR3 is CASSDGPYEQYF. Written as DNA, the CDR3 is TGCGCCAGCAGTGACGGTCCCTACGAGCAGTACTTC. The chain has TRBV10-1 and TRBJ2-7, with D uncertain. The CDR3 consists of 12 residues. In germline, CDR1 is WNHNN, CDR2 SYGVQD (reference sequence). Trimming stripped 3 bases from V and 2 bases from J, with 5 bases between.